The 18 T cell receptor beta chains below were found in one sample sequenced in a study of blood T cell repertoires in COVID-19. Data came from immunoSEQ multiplex PCR; TCRdb stores just in-frame clones and leaves some out. Of about 120,000 clones listed, roughly 80% are singletons. The material sequenced was peripheral blood. All receptors come from a man aged 25-45 years with acute or convalescent COVID-19.

The chain carries TRBV7-9 and TRBJ2-3, with D possibly matching TRBD2 (6 bases). V shed 2 bases and J shed 2 bases, with 11 bases lying between them. The CDR3 has 15 residues. The V gene's germline CDR1 is SEHNR and CDR2 FQNEAQ (reference sequence). The CDR3 reads CASSLKGRDTDTQYF. CDR3 nucleotides: TGTGCCAGCAGCTTAAAAGGGCGGGACACAGATACGCAGTATTTT.

V usage is TRBV6-5 and J usage is TRBJ1-2; no clear D gene. CDR1 and CDR2 (germline): MNHEY, SVGAGI. The V and J ends lost 0 bases and 4 bases respectively, with 6 bases between them. The length of the CDR3 is 13 residues. The CDR3 here is CASSYSTGYGYTF. The CDR3 DNA reads as TGTGCCAGCAGTTACTCGACGGGCTATGGCTACACCTTC.

V is TRBV25-1 and J is TRBJ2-1; 15 bases match TRBD2. Trimming at V came to 3 bases and at J to 6 bases, leaving 3 bases not matched to a gene. Looked up from germline, CDR1 is MGHDK and CDR2 is SYGVNS. The CDR3 covers 16 residues. In DNA, the CDR3 is TGTGCCAGCAGTGATTGGACTAGCGGGAGGGCCAATGAGCAGTTCTTC. Residues: CASSDWTSGRANEQFF.

This chain connects TRBV4-3 to TRBJ1-2; D not certain. Germline CDR1 is LGHNA and CDR2 is YSLEER. Trimming pared 0 bases from V and 2 bases from J, leaving 7 bases between. This CDR3 has 14 amino acids. The CDR3: CASSQDSGNYGYTF. The CDR3 coding sequence is TGCGCCAGCAGCCAAGATAGCGGGAACTATGGCTACACCTTC.

V gene TRBV27 combines with J gene TRBJ2-1; TRBD2 is a possible D gene (5 bases). This CDR3 has 17 amino acids. The V end lost 0 bases, the J end lost 0 bases, and 12 bases lay between the germline ends. CDR1 and CDR2 (germline): MNHEY, SMNVEV (reference sequence). CDR3 protein: CASSLSLGSRSYNEQFF. The CDR3 DNA follows: TGTGCCAGCAGTTTATCGTTGGGGAGCCGCTCCTACAATGAGCAGTTCTTC.

The gene calls are TRBV5-6 and TRBJ1-2, with TRBD1 matching 11 bases. The junction had 3 bases not matched to a gene; V was cut back by 2 bases and J by 6 bases. Looked up from germline, CDR1 is SGHDT and CDR2 is YYEEEE. The CDR3 runs to 14 residues. CDR3 coding DNA: TGTGCCAGCAGCTTCGGACAGGGGGCAGATGGCTACACCTTC. This encodes CASSFGQGADGYTF.

This clone was observed a few times. The gene calls are TRBV19 and TRBJ2-7; the D gene is possibly TRBD2 (5 bases). Trimming removed 2 bases at V and 4 bases at J, with 9 bases between. Germline assignment: CDR1 LNHDA and CDR2 SQIVND (reference sequence). The CDR3 spans 13 residues. The CDR3 sequence is CASSILEGYEQYF. The CDR3 DNA follows: TGTGCCAGTAGTATACTCGAGGGTTACGAGCAGTACTTC.

The J gene is TRBJ2-3, the V gene TRBV30; no definite D call. Trimming left V 0 bases short and J 0 bases short, with 7 bases between. Germline lookup yields CDR1 GTSNPN and CDR2 SVGIG (reference sequence). The CDR3 totals 14 residues. As DNA, the CDR3 is TGTGCCTGGAGTGTCGGGTCTAGCACAGATACGCAGTATTTT. Its protein product is CAWSVGSSTDTQYF.

This clone was detected a few times. V and J are TRBV6-5 and TRBJ1-1; D may be TRBD1 (6 bases). V gave up 5 bases and J gave up 4 bases, with 8 bases separating them. The CDR3 length is 12 residues. CDR1 and CDR2 from the germline V gene are MNHEY and SVGAGI. The CDR3 is CASSRGGTEAFF. CDR3 bases: TGTGCCAGCAGTCGAGGGGGCACTGAAGCTTTCTTT.

This clone was seen more than once but under ten times. The chain recombines TRBV4-2 with TRBJ1-1; D unresolved. The CDR3 is 16 amino acids. Trimming pared 3 bases from V and 0 bases from J, leaving 14 bases between. Germline CDR1 LGHNA, CDR2 YNFKEQ. This CDR3 reads CASSHITGSMNTEAFF. CDR3 bases: TGTGCCAGCAGCCATATAACGGGAAGCATGAACACTGAAGCTTTCTTT.

The genes are TRBV27 and TRBJ1-2; 10 bases line up with TRBD1. From germline, CDR1 is MNHEY and CDR2 SMNVEV (reference sequence). The CDR3 has 13 residues. V lost 6 bases, J lost 7 bases, and 5 bases stayed unmatched. CDR3 in amino acids: CASSRQGALGYTF. The CDR3 nucleotides are TGTGCCAGCAGCCGACAGGGGGCGCTTGGCTACACCTTC.

This clone has a single count. V is TRBV7-9 and J is TRBJ1-5, with D hard to call. Trimming left V 2 bases short and J 0 bases short, with 5 bases between. Germline CDR1 and CDR2: SEHNR and FQNEAQ (reference sequence). The CDR3 is 14 residues long. In DNA form, the CDR3 reads TGTGCCAGCAGCTTACAGGATAGCAATCAGCCCCAGCATTTT. Translating it yields CASSLQDSNQPQHF.

The V and J genes are TRBV19 and TRBJ2-5, with 7 bases fitting TRBD1. This CDR3 comprises 14 residues. The germline V gene encodes CDR1 LNHDA and CDR2 SQIVND (reference sequence). V dropped 3 bases and J dropped 5; count of bases not matched to a gene: 6. In DNA form, the CDR3 reads TGTGCCAGTAGTATCTGGGACAGAAGGGAGACCCAGTACTTC. Translated: CASSIWDRRETQYF.

In this sample, this clone turned up a few times. This chain joins TRBV10-3 and TRBJ1-2; 8 bases align to TRBD1. This CDR3 has 17 residues. After removal of 1 base from V and 7 bases from J, the junction contained 14 bases not matched to a gene. Germline loops: CDR1 ENHRY, CDR2 SYGVKD. The CDR3 is CAISEYQPDRALGGYTF. The CDR3 DNA sequence: TGTGCCATCAGTGAGTACCAGCCGGACAGGGCGTTAGGTGGCTACACCTTC.

CDR3 loop: CASSQGTMNTEAFF. The DNA for the CDR3 is TGTGCCAGCAGCCAAGGGACAATGAACACTGAAGCTTTCTTT. V usage is TRBV3-1 (or the pseudogene TRBV3-2) and J usage is TRBJ1-1; tentative D call: TRBD1 (5 bases). CDR3 length: 14 residues. The V gene's germline CDR1 is LGHDT and CDR2 YNNKEL (reference sequence). Trimming left V 1 base short and J 0 bases short, with 6 bases between.

This chain connects TRBV27 to TRBJ1-1; D is perhaps TRBD1 (6 bases). Trimming removed 6 bases from V and 3 bases from J, with 14 bases in between. Looked up from germline, CDR1 is MNHEY and CDR2 is SMNVEV (reference sequence). The CDR3 is made up of 14 amino acids. The CDR3 DNA is TGTGCCAGCAGCAGAACAGGGAGGGACACTGAAGCTTTCTTT. This gives the protein CASSRTGRDTEAFF.

The rearrangement links TRBV10-2 to TRBJ1-2; D is undetermined. V lost 6 bases and J lost 3, with 14 bases in between. The germline gives CDR1 WSHSY, CDR2 SAAADI. The CDR3 runs 14 residues. The CDR3 DNA reads as TGCGCCAGCAGACCCCGGGGAGATCACTATGGCTACACCTTC. Protein sequence: CASRPRGDHYGYTF.

The rearrangement joins TRBV2 to TRBJ2-3, with 9 bases identical to TRBD2. The CDR3 loop spans 14 amino acids. Germline V gives CDR1 SNHLY, CDR2 FYNNEI. V shed 8 bases and J 6 bases; nucleotides not matched to a gene: 9. CDR3 nucleotide sequence: TGTGCCAGCCGACTAGCGGACCCCCTCGATACGCAGTATTTT. Translated: CASRLADPLDTQYF.